A single sample is the source of the 9 T cell receptor beta chains below, sequenced in a study of blood T cell repertoires in COVID-19. Data came from immunoSEQ multiplex PCR; TCRdb stores just in-frame clones and leaves some out. The sample records about 200,000 clones, 85% being singletons. The sequencing input was PBMCs or T cells enriched from blood (not recorded which). The source of these receptors is a man in his forties who had recovered from COVID-19.

This clone was observed a handful of times. At the DNA level, this CDR3 is encoded by other sequences in the same sample as well. The rearrangement uses TRBV4-1 and TRBJ1-3; D call uncertain. The CDR3 extends over 15 amino acids. V was clipped by 0 bases and J by 1 base, with 7 bases between them. The germline CDR1 and CDR2 sequences are MGHRA and YSYEKL. In DNA form, the CDR3 reads TGCGCCAGCAGCCAAGATCGAGGGTCTGGAAACACCATATATTTT. It encodes CASSQDRGSGNTIYF.

The V call is TRBV11-2, the J call TRBJ2-7; D not resolved. The V gene's germline CDR1 is SGHAT and CDR2 FQNNGV. This CDR3 region has 13 residues. The V gene lost 3 bases and the J gene lost 2 bases, with 8 bases spanning the gap. The CDR3 DNA follows: TGTGCCAGCAGCTTTGGCGGAACCTACGAGCAGTACTTC. Its protein product is CASSFGGTYEQYF.

The rearrangement uses TRBV2 and TRBJ2-7, with 7 nucleotides matching TRBD2. There are 15 residues in the CDR3. Germline loops: CDR1 SNHLY, CDR2 FYNNEI. Trimming removed 0 bases from V and 5 bases from J; junction bases left unmatched: 7. CDR3 loop: CASSEARGRAHEQYF. The CDR3 nucleotides are TGTGCCAGCAGTGAAGCTCGGGGGAGGGCCCACGAGCAGTACTTC.

V gene TRBV6-1 combines with J gene TRBJ2-7; perhaps TRBD1 as D (6 bases). CDR3 length: 16 residues. Per the germline V gene, CDR1 is MNHNS and CDR2 is SASEGT. Trimming left V 0 bases short and J 2 bases short, with 14 bases between. The CDR3 nucleotides are TGTGCCAGCAGTGAAGCCCCACAGGGTTACCCCTACGAGCAGTACTTC. Amino acid sequence: CASSEAPQGYPYEQYF.

The chain employs TRBV7-6 and TRBJ1-1; tentative D call: TRBD1 (5 bases). The CDR3 sequence is 15 residues long. The V gene's germline CDR1 is SGHVS and CDR2 FNYEAQ. Trimming shortened V by 1 base and J by 1 base, and 10 bases separated the two germline ends. The CDR3 coding sequence is TGTGCCAGCAGCTTAGAGGACACCCCGAACACTGAAGCTTTCTTT. Amino acid sequence: CASSLEDTPNTEAFF.

The CDR3 DNA is TGTGCCACCCGAGAGCCGTTAAGTGCAACTAATGAAAAACTGTTTTTT. It translates to CATREPLSATNEKLFF. This chain connects TRBV15 to TRBJ1-4; the D is unclear. The V gene's germline CDR1 is LNHNV and CDR2 YYDKDF (reference sequence). CDR3 length equals 16 residues. The V gene lost 8 bases and the J gene lost 0 bases, with 16 bases spanning the gap.

This sequence joins TRBV7-3 and TRBJ1-6; unclear D gene. This CDR3 has 15 residues. CDR1 is SGHTA, CDR2 FQGTGA, per germline. V lost 1 base and J 9 bases, leaving 13 bases between the germline ends. CDR3 bases: TGTGCCAGCAGCTTAAATGCGGGGTCGGGTTCACCCCTCCACTTT. Translating it yields CASSLNAGSGSPLHF.

The CDR3 bases are TGTGCCAGCAGTTGGGACAGAACCCTTAACTATGGCTACACCTTC. The encoded protein is CASSWDRTLNYGYTF. The chain uses TRBV6-5 and TRBJ1-2, with 7 bases that match TRBD1. The V and J ends lost 4 bases and 1 base, in that order; junction bases with no gene match: 6. The length of the CDR3 is 15 residues. Per germline, CDR1 MNHEY and CDR2 SVGAGI.

The genes are TRBV7-8 and TRBJ1-1; 8 nucleotides agree with TRBD1. The CDR3 consists of 13 residues. Germline V gives CDR1 SGHVS, CDR2 FQNEAQ. Losses at the gene ends were 5 bases for V and 4 bases for J; bases not matched to a gene: 3. The CDR3 here is CASSQGASTEAFF. CDR3 DNA: TGTGCCAGCAGCCAGGGGGCAAGCACTGAAGCTTTCTTT.